This TCR beta chain was retrieved from a study of T cells in Graves' hyperthyroidism and ophthalmopathy. Study results and caveats: Stable hyperthyroidism was told apart from ophthalmopathy by a model built on 13 V-J features.

Note on this clonotype: Its matching antigen is unknown.

V gave up 1 base and J gave up 0 bases; unmatched junction bases: 12. The CDR3 consists of 19 residues. Germline-derived CDR1 and CDR2 are ENHRY and SYGVKD. Amplification yielded TCR beta CDR3 regions, with RNA transcripts as the source. TCR CDR3 underwent first-round RT-PCR with the HTBI primer set. TCRdb processed the multiplex PCR reads anew with MiXCR; each CDR3 protein has one entry. This sample has 450,000 to 650,000 distinct CDR3 sequences; roughly 17% occur once, and the top ten carry roughly a sixth. The sequenced material came from blood. This sequence joins TRBV10-3 and TRBJ2-3, with 8 bases aligning to TRBD1. The TCR originated in a woman aged 18-35 years with Graves' ophthalmopathy. CDR3 loop: CAISEFGQGSLSSTDTQYF. The DNA of the CDR3 is TGTGCCATCAGTGAGTTCGGACAGGGATCACTTTCTAGCACAGATACGCAGTATTTT.